These 5 T cell receptor beta chains originate from one sample sequenced in a study of T cell changes during pregnancy in multiple sclerosis. The assay was immunoSEQ multiplex PCR, and TCRdb's table has in-frame clones only and misses some. This sample has around 56,000 clones, with around 94% found just once. The material was CD8+ T cells from peripheral blood mononuclear cells, obtained after pregnancy. The receptors come from a female donor with multiple sclerosis, enrolled in a pregnancy study.

The rearrangement uses TRBV7-9 and TRBJ2-2; D gene ambiguous. CDR1 SEHNR and CDR2 FQNEAQ come from the germline V gene (reference sequence). The germline V and J ends were trimmed by 1 base and 4 bases, with 7 bases remaining between them. The CDR3 extends over 14 amino acids. CDR3 DNA sequence: TGTGCCAGCAGCTTAGACACCCTCACCGGGGAGCTGTTTTTT. Amino acid sequence: CASSLDTLTGELFF.

This clone was counted a single time. The chain combines TRBV29-1 with TRBJ2-1, with TRBD1 matching 7 bases. V trimming: 6 bases; J trimming: 5 bases; junction bases outside the gene matches: 4. The CDR3 extends over 12 amino acids. The germline CDR1 and CDR2 sequences are SQVTM and ANQGSEA. The CDR3 protein is CSVWTGNNEQFF. CDR3 sequence (DNA): TGCAGCGTCTGGACAGGTAACAATGAGCAGTTCTTC.

The chain carries TRBV19 and TRBJ1-1; D not certain. The germline gives CDR1 LNHDA, CDR2 SQIVND (reference sequence). CDR3 length equals 12 residues. V gave up 10 bases and J gave up 6 bases, with 15 bases separating them. CDR3 loop: CATSGDEPEAFF. For the CDR3, the DNA is TGTGCCACCAGTGGAGACGAGCCTGAAGCTTTCTTT.

V and J are TRBV13 and TRBJ2-7; D is possibly TRBD2 (5 bases). Germline V CDR1 and CDR2: PRHDT, FYEKMQ (reference sequence). The CDR3 covers 12 residues. V shed 10 bases and J shed 4 bases, with 14 bases lying between them. The CDR3 DNA sequence: TGTGCCACCGGGGAAATCGGGTACGAGCAGTACTTC. Translation gives CATGEIGYEQYF.

The chain combines TRBV14 with TRBJ1-1, with a possible D match to TRBD1 (6 bases). The CDR3 totals 12 residues. Germline values: CDR1 SGHDN, CDR2 FVKESK. The V and J ends lost 4 bases and 13 bases respectively, with 16 bases between them. In DNA, the CDR3 is TGTGCCAGCAGCCCACAGGGACCAGTTGGTTTCTTT. Its protein is CASSPQGPVGFF.